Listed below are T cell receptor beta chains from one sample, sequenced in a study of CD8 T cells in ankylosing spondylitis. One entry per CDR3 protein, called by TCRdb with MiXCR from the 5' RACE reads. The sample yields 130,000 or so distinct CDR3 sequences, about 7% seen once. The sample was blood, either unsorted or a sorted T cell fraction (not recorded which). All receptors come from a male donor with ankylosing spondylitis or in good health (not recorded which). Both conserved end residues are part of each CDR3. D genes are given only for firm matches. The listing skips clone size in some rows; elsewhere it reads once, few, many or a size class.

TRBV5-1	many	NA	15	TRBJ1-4	CASSLVEGANEKLFF	TGCGCCAGCAGCCTGGTGGAGGGTGCTAATGAAAAACTGTTTTTT
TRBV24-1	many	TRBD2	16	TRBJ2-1	CATSDLPLAGVNEQFF	TGTGCCACCAGTGACCTACCACTAGCGGGAGTAAATGAGCAGTTCTTC
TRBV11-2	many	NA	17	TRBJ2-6	CASSFRVTNSGANVLTF	TGTGCCAGCAGCTTCCGAGTTACAAACTCTGGGGCCAACGTCCTGACTTTC
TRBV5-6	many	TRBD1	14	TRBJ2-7	CASSRQGVAYEQYF	TGTGCCAGCAGCCGACAGGGGGTCGCCTACGAGCAGTACTTC
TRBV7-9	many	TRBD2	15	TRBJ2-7	CASSGSGGTQYEQYF	TGTGCCAGCAGCGGTAGCGGGGGGACTCAATACGAGCAGTACTTC
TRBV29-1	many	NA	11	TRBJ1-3	CSVGVGDTIYF	TGCAGCGTTGGAGTGGGGGACACCATATATTTT
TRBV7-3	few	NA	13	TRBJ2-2	CASSSTGGGELFF	TGTGCCAGCAGCTCGACCGGAGGCGGGGAGCTGTTTTTT
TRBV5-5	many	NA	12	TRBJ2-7	CASSWTDNEQYF	TGTGCCAGCAGCTGGACAGATAACGAGCAGTACTTC
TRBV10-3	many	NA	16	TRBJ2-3	CAISESLAPTTDTQYF	TGTGCCATCAGTGAGTCGCTAGCGCCTACCACAGATACGCAGTATTTT
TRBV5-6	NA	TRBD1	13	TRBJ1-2	CASSPGDRGQHTF	TGTGCCAGCAGCCCCGGGGACAGGGGGCAGCACACCTTC
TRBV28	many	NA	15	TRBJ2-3	CASSLGGMSTDTQYF	TGTGCCAGCAGTTTGGGCGGGATGAGCACAGATACGCAGTATTTT